The clone carrying this T cell receptor beta chain was recorded a few times. Its antigen is currently unknown. This entry belongs to a study of T-cell memory formation after mild COVID-19. On the study more broadly: Clusters were largely donor specific.

Study results and caveats: Cross-reactive memory seemingly joined, as some responding clones were found in pre-infection memory. Balance between CD4 and CD8 was seen in clones contracting day 15 to 85, and a CD4+ lean was seen in later expanders.

cDNA libraries for TCR alpha and TCR beta, carrying sample barcodes and UMIs, came from 5'RACE with constant-segment primers. TCRdb called the 5' RACE reads again in MiXCR, with one record for every CDR3 protein. In the table there are about 130,000 distinct CDR3 sequences, about 15% of which are singletons. The ends were cut back, 5 bases at V and 2 bases at J, with 5 bases in the middle. From germline, CDR1 is SGHTA and CDR2 FQGNSA. The CDR3 runs 12 residues. The source of this sequence is a man younger than 35 who had mild COVID-19 (a few samples of this study predate the infection). Cell type and time point are not known. The chain links TRBV7-2 to TRBJ2-3, with D hard to call. The sequenced sample consisted of PBMCs or a T cell subset sorted from them (not recorded which). For the CDR3, the DNA is TGTGCCAGCAGCGTAACCACAGATACGCAGTATTTT. It yields the protein CASSVTTDTQYF.